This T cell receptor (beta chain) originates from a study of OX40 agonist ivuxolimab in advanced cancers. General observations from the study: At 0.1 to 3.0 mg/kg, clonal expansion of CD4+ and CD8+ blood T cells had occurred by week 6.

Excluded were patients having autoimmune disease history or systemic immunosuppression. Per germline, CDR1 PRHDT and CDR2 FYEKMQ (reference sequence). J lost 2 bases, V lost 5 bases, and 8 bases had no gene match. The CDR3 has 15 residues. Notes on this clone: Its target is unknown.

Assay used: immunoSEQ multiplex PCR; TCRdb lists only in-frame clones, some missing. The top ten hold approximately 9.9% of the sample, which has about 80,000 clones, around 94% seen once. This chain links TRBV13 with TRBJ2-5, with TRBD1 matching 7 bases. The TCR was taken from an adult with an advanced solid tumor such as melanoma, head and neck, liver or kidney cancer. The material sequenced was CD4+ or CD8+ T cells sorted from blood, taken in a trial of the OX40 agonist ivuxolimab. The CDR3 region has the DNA TGTGCCAGCAGCCTGACCGGGACAGAACAAGAGACCCAGTACTTC. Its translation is CASSLTGTEQETQYF.